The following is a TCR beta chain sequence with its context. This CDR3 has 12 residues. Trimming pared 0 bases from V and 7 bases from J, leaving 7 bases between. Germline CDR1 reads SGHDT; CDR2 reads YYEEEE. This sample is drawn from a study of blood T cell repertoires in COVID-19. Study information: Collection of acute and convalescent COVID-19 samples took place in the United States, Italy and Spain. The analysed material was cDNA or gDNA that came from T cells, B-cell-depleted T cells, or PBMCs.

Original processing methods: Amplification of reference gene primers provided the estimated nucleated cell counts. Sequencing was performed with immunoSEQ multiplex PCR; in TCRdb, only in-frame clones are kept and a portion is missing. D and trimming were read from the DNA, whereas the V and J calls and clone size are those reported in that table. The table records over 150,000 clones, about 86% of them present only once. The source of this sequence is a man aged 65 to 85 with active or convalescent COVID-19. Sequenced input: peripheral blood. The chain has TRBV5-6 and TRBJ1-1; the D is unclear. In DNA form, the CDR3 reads TGTGCCAGCAGCTTGGGGCATGGTGAAGCTTTCTTT. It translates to CASSLGHGEAFF.